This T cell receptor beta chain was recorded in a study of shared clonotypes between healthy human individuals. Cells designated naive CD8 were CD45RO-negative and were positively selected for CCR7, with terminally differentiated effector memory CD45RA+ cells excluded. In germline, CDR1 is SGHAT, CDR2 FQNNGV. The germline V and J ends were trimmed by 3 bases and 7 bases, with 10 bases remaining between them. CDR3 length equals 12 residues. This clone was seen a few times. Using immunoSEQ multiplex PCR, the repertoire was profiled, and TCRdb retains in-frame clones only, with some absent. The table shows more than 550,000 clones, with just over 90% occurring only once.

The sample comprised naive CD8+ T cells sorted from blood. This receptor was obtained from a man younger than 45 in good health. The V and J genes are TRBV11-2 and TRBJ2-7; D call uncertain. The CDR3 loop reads CASSFRLGEQYF. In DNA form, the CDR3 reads TGTGCCAGCAGCTTTAGGTTGGGGGAGCAGTACTTC.